This record looks at one T cell receptor (beta chain) sequence and its context. This record belongs to a study of T-cell reconstitution after alpha-beta-depleted transplantation in children. Germline-derived CDR1 and CDR2 are MNHEY and SMNVEV (reference sequence). The J segment lost 6 bases and the V segment lost 0 bases, leaving 2 bases of the junction unmatched. The CDR3 is 16 amino acids. Unique molecular identifiers were incorporated into the prepared TCRbeta library. TCRdb reprocessed the PCR reads with MiXCR, giving one entry per CDR3 protein. The sample consists of some 490,000 distinct CDR3 sequences, about an eighth of them appearing once.

Sequenced here: PBMCs from the stem cell graft donor, sampled from the stem cell graft. The rearrangement links TRBV27 to TRBJ2-2; 12 nucleotides match TRBD2. The sequence came from a human donor who donated a stem cell graft to a child with combined immunodeficiency. The CDR3 region is CASSLSSSGGAGELFF. CDR3 sequence (DNA): TGTGCCAGCAGTTTATCCTCTAGCGGGGGGGCCGGGGAGCTGTTTTTT.